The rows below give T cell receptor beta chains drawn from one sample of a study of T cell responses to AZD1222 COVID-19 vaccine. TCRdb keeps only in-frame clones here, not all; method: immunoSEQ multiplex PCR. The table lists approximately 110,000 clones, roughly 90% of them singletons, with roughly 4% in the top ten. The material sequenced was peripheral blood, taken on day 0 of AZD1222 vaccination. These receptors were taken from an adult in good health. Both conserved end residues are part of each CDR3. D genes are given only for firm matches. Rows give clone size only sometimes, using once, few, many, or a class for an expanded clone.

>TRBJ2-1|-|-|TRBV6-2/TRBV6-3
TGTGCCAGCAGTTACTCGATGTCCTACAATGAGCAGTTCTTC
CASSYSMSYNEQFF
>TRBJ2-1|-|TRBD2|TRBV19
TGTGCCAGTAGTATCCTTCGCTTAGCGGGGGGCAACAATGAGCAGTTCTTC
CASSILRLAGGNNEQFF
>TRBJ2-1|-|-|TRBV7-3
TGTGCCAGCAGCCCCGGGGATGAGCAGTTCTTC
CASSPGDEQFF
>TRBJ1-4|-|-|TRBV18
TGTGCCAGCTCACCCAGCCAGGATGAAAAACTGTTTTTT
CASSPSQDEKLFF
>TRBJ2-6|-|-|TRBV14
TGTGCCAGCAGCCAGGGGCTGATGAGACCTGGGGCCAACGTCCTGACTTTC
CASSQGLMRPGANVLTF
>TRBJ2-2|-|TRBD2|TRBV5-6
TGTGCCAGCAGCGGGGGACTAGCGGGAGCTCGTACCGGGGAGCTGTTTTTT
CASSGGLAGARTGELFF
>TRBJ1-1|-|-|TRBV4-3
TGCGCCAGCAGCCCTTCCCGGGGGCGCAGGACTGAAGCTTTCTTT
CASSPSRGRRTEAFF
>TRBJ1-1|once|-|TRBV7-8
TGTGCCAGCAGCTTACTCAGGGAGAACACTGAAGCTTTCTTT
CASSLLRENTEAFF
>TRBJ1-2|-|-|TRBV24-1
TGTGCCACCAGTGAAGGGGTTGGCTACACCTTC
CATSEGVGYTF
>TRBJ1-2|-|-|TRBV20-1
TGCAGTGCTAGTAGCGGTAACTATGGCTACACCTTC
CSASSGNYGYTF
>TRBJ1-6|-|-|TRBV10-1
TGCGCCAGCAGTGCCCACAGCCTTTCACCCCTCCACTTT
CASSAHSLSPLHF
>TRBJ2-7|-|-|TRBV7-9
TGTGCCAGCGGGCAAATTAGCTCCTACGAGCAGTACTTC
CASGQISSYEQYF
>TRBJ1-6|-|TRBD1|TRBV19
TGTGCCAGTAGTCTTAGGGGGCCGTCGGATTCACCCCTCCACTTT
CASSLRGPSDSPLHF
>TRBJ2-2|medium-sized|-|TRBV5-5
TGTGCCAGCAGCTTGACGGTTACCGGGGAGCTGTTTTTT
CASSLTVTGELFF
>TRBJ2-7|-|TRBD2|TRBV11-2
TGTGCCAGCAGCTTAGCAGTCCCCGGGCGGGGGGCCACCTACGAGCAGTACTTC
CASSLAVPGRGATYEQYF
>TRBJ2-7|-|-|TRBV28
TGTGCCAGCAGTTTAGCGGGACACTTCTACGAGCAGTACTTC
CASSLAGHFYEQYF
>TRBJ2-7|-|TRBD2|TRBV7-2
TGTGCCAGCAGCCTCGGGACTAGCTTACTCCACGAGCAGTACTTC
CASSLGTSLLHEQYF
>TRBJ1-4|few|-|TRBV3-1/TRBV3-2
TGTGCCAGCAGCCAAGATACAGGGGAAAAACTGTTTTTT
CASSQDTGEKLFF
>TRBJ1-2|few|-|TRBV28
TGTGCCAGCAGTTCCCCAGGTGCTAGCTATGGCTACACCTTC
CASSSPGASYGYTF
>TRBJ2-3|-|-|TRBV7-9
TGTGCCAGCAGCACCGGGCTGTCGGATACGCAGTATTTT
CASSTGLSDTQYF
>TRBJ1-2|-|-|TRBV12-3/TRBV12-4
TGTGCCAGCAGTTTAAATGGCTACACCTTC
CASSLNGYTF
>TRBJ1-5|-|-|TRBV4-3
TGCGCCAGCAGCCAGGAGACAGAAGATCAGCCCCAGCATTTT
CASSQETEDQPQHF
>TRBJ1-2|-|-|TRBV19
TGTGCCAGTAGCCCTGGACAGCCTAACTATGGCTACACCTTC
CASSPGQPNYGYTF
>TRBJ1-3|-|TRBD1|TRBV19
TGTGCCAGTAGTCGGCTGCAGGGGGCGAACTCTGGAAACACCATATATTTT
CASSRLQGANSGNTIYF
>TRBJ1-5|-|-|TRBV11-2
TGTGCCAGCGTTAATAGCAATCAGCCCCAGCATTTT
CASVNSNQPQHF
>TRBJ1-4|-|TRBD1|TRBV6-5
TGTGCCAGCAGACCGGGACAGGTTCATGAAAAACTGTTTTTT
CASRPGQVHEKLFF
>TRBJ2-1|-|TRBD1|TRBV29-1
TGCAGCGTTTGGGGACAGGTTTACAATGAGCAGTTCTTC
CSVWGQVYNEQFF
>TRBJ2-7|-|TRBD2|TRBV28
TGTGCCAGCAGTCCTTACCGACTAGCGGGGGGCTCCTACGAGCAGTACTTC
CASSPYRLAGGSYEQYF
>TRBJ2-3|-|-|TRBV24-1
TGTGCCACCAGTGATTTGTCGGGACAAGAAACAGATACGCAGTATTTT
CATSDLSGQETDTQYF
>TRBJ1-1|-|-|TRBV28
TGTGCCAGCAGTTTATGGGTGGGGGCGAACACTGAAGCTTTCTTT
CASSLWVGANTEAFF
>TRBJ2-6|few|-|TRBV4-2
TGTGCCAGCAGCCAACTACAGGGACCCGGGGCCAACGTCCTGACTTTC
CASSQLQGPGANVLTF
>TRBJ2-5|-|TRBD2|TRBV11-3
TGTGCCAGCAGCTTACTAGCGGGGCAAGAGACCCAGTACTTC
CASSLLAGQETQYF
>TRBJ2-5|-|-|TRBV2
TGTGCCAGCAGGGAGCAGGGTGCGGTGGGGACCCAGTACTTC
CASREQGAVGTQYF
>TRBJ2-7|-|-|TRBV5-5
TGTGCCAGCAGCCCCGGGGCAGGCAGTTTTTCCTACGAGCAGTACTTC
CASSPGAGSFSYEQYF